Here is one T cell receptor beta chain with its context. The source of the sample is a study of OX40 agonist ivuxolimab in advanced cancers. Only in-frame clones appear in the TCRdb table, and some are missing; sequencing was by immunoSEQ multiplex PCR. This repertoire shows nearly 55,000 clones, roughly 90% found once; its top ten account for around 1.4%. Germline CDR1 and CDR2: GTSNPN and SVGIG (reference sequence). This CDR3 is 14 amino acids long. V dropped 1 base and J dropped 8; count of bases not matched to a gene: 5. Sequencing was performed on CD4+ or CD8+ T cells sorted from blood, taken in a trial of the OX40 agonist ivuxolimab. The receptor comes from an adult with an advanced solid tumor such as melanoma, head and neck, liver or kidney cancer. The genes are TRBV30 and TRBJ1-2; 12 bases match TRBD1. CDR3 sequence (DNA): TGTGCCTGGAGTGCGGGACAGGGGGCGGGCGGCTACACCTTC. Translation: CAWSAGQGAGGYTF.